The TCR beta chain described here comes from a study of identical twins. The study's findings and limits: Invariant populations such as MAIT and iNKT cells could partly muddle zero-insertion analyses.

Template switching supplied a universal primer site; unique molecular identifiers were carried on the cDNA. Each CDR3 protein gets one entry after TCRdb re-called the 5' RACE reads with MiXCR. Of 350,000 to 400,000 distinct CDR3 sequences in the sample, approximately 9.1% were seen once. This clonotype has only a few counts. Its matching antigen is unknown. The sequencing input was naive T cells sorted from blood. This receptor was obtained from a woman between 50 and 59 years old in good health.

This CDR3 reads CAWRTSTDTQYF. The CDR3 nucleotides are TGTGCCTGGAGAACTAGCACAGATACGCAGTATTTT. This chain uses TRBV30 with TRBJ2-3; D not certain. This CDR3 contains 12 residues. Between the trimmed V and J ends, which lost 3 bases and 0 bases, there was a span of 4 bases. Germline CDR1 is GTSNPN and CDR2 is SVGIG (reference sequence).